The TCR beta chain described here comes from a study of memory CD4+ T cells and cytomegalovirus serostatus (dated by TCRdb to about 2019). Regarding the complete study: The cohort included roughly 35 healthy adults from Belgium, of whom 9 were CMV seropositive and about 24 were CMV seronegative. CD4+ memory TCRbeta repertoires of a Belgian cohort with known cytomegalovirus serostatus were sequenced in order to replicate a published TCR-based CMV serostatus classifier.

A FACSAria II was used to sort memory CD4+ T cells, defined as single viable CD3+CD4+CD8-CD45RO+ cells. CMV serostatus was determined using a Roche Elecsys assay that detects serum IgG against CMV pp150, pp28, p38 and p52. After thawing, total CD4+ T cells were enriched by positive selection with CD4 magnetic microbeads. The samples came from a different study that was designed specifically to examine the CD4+ T cell memory repertoire. Peripheral blood mononuclear cells were isolated and cryopreserved according to standard operating procedures, and serum was stored at -80 degrees C. CD3-PerCP (BW264/56), CD4-APC (RPA-T4), CD45RO-PE (UCHT1) and CD8-Pacific Orange (3B5) antibodies were used for staining, and non-viable cells were excluded with Sytox blue. V drops 5 bases and J drops 1 base, leaving 12 bases in between. The CDR3 goes from the cysteine to the phenylalanine over 14 residues. Only the CDR3 DNA stays, 42 bases, in frame from base 1. For CDR1 and CDR2, the germline V gene (reference sequence) lists SGHNT and YYREEE.

Summary of the overall study and its limitations: CMV serostatus prediction reached a median bootstrapped AUC of 0.95 with the original framework and 0.75 to 0.92 with a US-trained random forest. The results were interpreted as suggesting that the CMV-associated TCR signature is largely present in the CD4+ memory repertoire. Among the roughly 160 previously reported CMV-associated TCRbeta sequences, 60 to 70 showed up in the CD4+ memory repertoires, with each one found in between one and five individuals. On the Belgian cohort, the classifier built on the original framework reached a median bootstrapped AUC of about 0.96, with a 95% CI of 0.76-1.00. Only CD4+CD45RO+ memory cells were sequenced, in contrast to the original study, in which naive and memory CD4+ and CD8+ populations were covered.

The Quick-DNA Microprep Kit was used to extract genomic DNA from the sorted cells. TCRbeta DNA was amplified with the immunoSEQ hsTCRbeta kit following the manufacturer's protocol. TCRbeta libraries were sequenced on an Illumina MiSeq instrument. The original pipeline was this. Once out-of-frame sequences had been removed, 2,204,828 distinct TCRbeta sequences were left, which works out to an average of about 71,000 per individual. Each individual was scored by the count of 150 to 200 previously reported CMV-associated TCRbeta sequences and the total productive distinct TCRbeta count. A beta-binomial model was reimplemented in Python, and scikit-learn random forests with default parameters were trained on US cohort data. On the Belgian cohort, classifier performance was reported as the median AUC, along with percentile confidence intervals, across 10,000 bootstrap iterations. Here the immuneACCESS table is served through TCRdb, limited to in-frame sequences with V and J called. Missing clones are a known gap in these copies; in checked studies unresolved V genes cover under half, and the rest lacks a known reason. That table gives V, J and clone size, and the DNA gave D and trimming. In all, the sample holds around 44,000 clones, and around 72% of those were seen once. The ten most abundant clones make up roughly 0.6% of the sample.

A remark on this clone: Its specific antigen is unknown. There are no base qualities to consult, and no much larger clone falls within one base.

The chain links TRBV5-4 with TRBJ1-1; no confident D gene assignment can be made. Sequenced material: memory CD4+ T cells from blood. The TCR was taken from an adult in good health and CMV-seronegative. The base sequence is TGTGCCAGCAGTCGAGACCGGGCGAACACTGAAGCTTTCTTT. This encodes CASSRDRANTEAFF.